This passage covers 30 T cell receptor beta chains from one sample sequenced in a study of blood T cells in healthy people across ages. A second PCR, run for about 6 to 11 cycles, used a sample-barcoded 5' primer plus a J-beta primer mix. TCRdb itself ran the 5' RACE reads through MiXCR, one entry per CDR3 protein. The sample has 1.5 million to 2 million distinct CDR3 sequences, roughly 28% seen once. Sequenced: blood. All receptors come from a woman aged 30 to 39 in good health.

V and J are TRBV12-3 or TRBV12-4 and TRBJ2-7; weak D call: TRBD2 (6 bases). The DNA end is a closer match to TRBJ2-5, so the J assignment may be wrong. This CDR3 is 14 amino acids long. The CDR3 loop reads CASSSSKEGETQYF. The CDR3 DNA is TGTGCCAGCAGTTCCTCGAAGGAGGGGGAGACCCAGTACTTC.

This clonotype was seen repeatedly, ten times or more. The chain joins TRBV7-2 to TRBJ2-5; D tentatively fits TRBD1 or TRBD2 (5 bases each). The CDR3 is 14 amino acids. With 5 bases removed from V and 5 bases from J, the gap between germline ends came to 15 bases. Germline V CDR1 and CDR2: SGHTA, FQGNSA. The CDR3 sequence: CASSPTPGQETQYF. The CDR3 DNA follows: TGTGCCAGCAGCCCTACCCCGGGGCAGGAGACCCAGTACTTC.

As for this clonotype: This may be a read error: a much more frequent sequence differs by one nucleotide. The chain uses TRBV15 and TRBJ2-4; D is perhaps TRBD1 or TRBD2 (5 bases each). TRBJ2-7 explains the end of the DNA better; the J call may be wrong. This CDR3 spans 14 amino acids. Germline-derived CDR1 and CDR2 are LNHNV and YYDKDF (reference sequence). CDR3 bases: TGTGTCACCGGGGATCAGGGCAGGGCTGGCGAGCAGTACTTC. As protein: CVTGDQGRAGEQYF.

This clonotype was observed a few times. The chain joins TRBV6-2 or TRBV6-3 to TRBJ2-1, with a tentative D call TRBD2 (6 bases). The CDR3 runs 15 residues. Deletions cut 5 bases from V and 4 bases from J, with 15 bases between. Germline values: CDR1 MNHEY, CDR2 SVGEGT. This CDR3 is CASSPGTRLYNEQFF. CDR3 nucleotide sequence: TGTGCCAGCAGTCCTGGGACTCGTTTATACAATGAGCAGTTCTTC.

This clonotype showed up just a few times. The chain recombines TRBV5-1 with TRBJ2-2, with 8 positions matching TRBD1. CDR3 length: 14 residues. Germline loops: CDR1 SGHRS, CDR2 YFSETQ. The V and J ends lost 4 bases and 7 bases, in that order; junction bases with no gene match: 6. The CDR3 region has the DNA TGCGCCAGCAGCCCGACAGGGGTTGGCGGGGAGCTGTTTTTT. It yields the protein CASSPTGVGGELFF.

The J gene is TRBJ1-3, the V gene TRBV27, with TRBD1 matching over 9 bases. Trimming cost V 4 bases and J 1 base; bases outside gene matches: 5. The CDR3 is 16 amino acids. Germline V CDR1 and CDR2: MNHEY, SMNVEV (reference sequence). DNA of the CDR3: TGTGCCAGCAGTTCTATGGACAGGGGTTCTGGAAACACCATATATTTT. Amino acid sequence: CASSSMDRGSGNTIYF.

The chain combines TRBV20-1 with TRBJ1-2; D not certain. V shed 3 bases and J shed 4 bases, with 9 bases lying between them. The CDR3 runs to 12 residues. From germline, CDR1 is DFQATT and CDR2 SNEGSKA (reference sequence). The chain's CDR3 is CSARLASYGYTF. The CDR3 region has the DNA TGCAGTGCTAGGCTGGCGAGCTATGGCTACACCTTC.

V and J are TRBV5-1 and TRBJ1-3; D is undetermined. The germline V gene has CDR1 SGHRS and CDR2 YFSETQ. The CDR3 is made up of 16 amino acids. Between the trimmed V and J ends, which lost 1 base and 0 bases, there was a span of 11 bases. This CDR3 reads CASSLMAASSGNTIYF. DNA of the CDR3: TGCGCCAGCAGCTTGATGGCGGCGAGCTCTGGAAACACCATATATTTT.

This chain links TRBV5-1 with TRBJ1-2; 7 positions agree with TRBD1. The CDR3 length is 16 residues. CDR1 and CDR2 (germline): SGHRS, YFSETQ. J lost 5 bases, V lost 6 bases, and 16 bases had no gene match. CDR3 loop: CASIGAPDAGGYGYTF. CDR3 coding DNA: TGCGCCAGCATCGGGGCCCCCGACGCAGGGGGGTATGGCTACACCTTC.

This clonotype was counted many times. The chain is built from TRBV4-1 and TRBJ2-2; 7 positions agree with TRBD2. Germline loops: CDR1 MGHRA, CDR2 YSYEKL. J was trimmed by 1 base and V by 1 base; bases with no gene match: 6. CDR3 length equals 17 residues. CDR3 coding DNA: TGCGCCAGCAGCCAAGCGCTAGCGGTCGAGAACACCGGGGAGCTGTTTTTT. It translates to CASSQALAVENTGELFF.

This clonotype was counted a few times. The chain is built from TRBV6-2 or TRBV6-3 and TRBJ2-7; D may be TRBD1 (6 bases). Germline V CDR1 and CDR2: MNHEY, SVGEGT. Deletions cut 4 bases from V and 5 bases from J, with 15 bases between. The CDR3 sequence is 14 residues long. The CDR3 coding sequence is TGTGCCAGCAGTTCTGCAGGGGACCCGAACGAGCAGTACTTC. Protein product: CASSSAGDPNEQYF.

The chain recombines TRBV20-1 with TRBJ2-5; 8 nucleotides match TRBD2. This CDR3 spans 15 amino acids. Losses at the gene ends were 4 bases for V and 1 base for J; bases not matched to a gene: 8. Looked up from germline, CDR1 is DFQATT and CDR2 is SNEGSKA (reference sequence). The CDR3 region has the DNA TGCAGTGCTATAGGCGCTAGCGGGTTCCAAGAGACCCAGTACTTC. Translation: CSAIGASGFQETQYF.

The chain joins TRBV5-1 to TRBJ2-1, with 7 bases aligning to TRBD1. The J call may be wrong; the DNA end is better matched by TRBJ2-7. CDR3 length equals 14 residues. CDR1 SGHRS and CDR2 YFSETQ come from the germline V gene. The CDR3 DNA follows: TGCGCCAGCAGCCAACAGGGACAGTACAATGAGCAGTACTTC. Protein sequence: CASSQQGQYNEQYF.

The J gene is TRBJ2-5, the V gene TRBV5-1; TRBD1 aligns across 8 bases. CDR3 length: 16 residues. J gave up 4 bases and V 7 bases, and 15 bases lay outside the gene matches. Per the germline V gene, CDR1 is SGHRS and CDR2 is YFSETQ. The CDR3 here is CASGSGLDRDGETQYF. For the CDR3, the DNA is TGCGCCAGCGGCTCGGGACTGGACAGGGATGGAGAGACCCAGTACTTC.

The chain has TRBV7-2 and TRBJ1-1; D remains ambiguous. This CDR3 has 15 amino acids. Trimming removed 4 bases from V and 0 bases from J, with 12 bases in between. Per the germline V gene, CDR1 is SGHTA and CDR2 is FQGNSA. The CDR3 DNA reads as TGTGCCAGCAGCTCACAGAGACGAATGAACACTGAAGCTTTCTTT. It translates to CASSSQRRMNTEAFF.

The J gene is TRBJ2-3, the V gene TRBV28; D is possibly TRBD2 (6 bases). The CDR3 consists of 12 residues. Trimming took off 4 bases at V and 9 bases at J, with 11 bases between the two ends. Germline-derived CDR1 and CDR2 are MDHEN and SYDVKM. CDR3 coding DNA: TGTGCCAGCAGTTCGACTAGTTGGACGCAGTATTTT. Translated, it gives CASSSTSWTQYF.

The sample holds a few counts of this clonotype. J is TRBJ1-5 and V is TRBV6-2 or TRBV6-3; the D is unclear. The CDR3 covers 16 residues. Trimming stripped 2 bases from V and 0 bases from J, with 11 bases between. Germline loops: CDR1 MNHEY, CDR2 SVGEGT. CDR3 in DNA: TGTGCCAGCAGTTACCCACAGAGAAATAGCAATCAGCCCCAGCATTTT. Amino acids: CASSYPQRNSNQPQHF.

This clonotype appeared many times. This rearrangement joins TRBV20-1 to TRBJ2-7, with 11 nucleotides matching TRBD1. The CDR3 totals 14 residues. V was clipped by 6 bases and J by 0 bases; unmatched bases: 4. Germline CDR1 reads DFQATT; CDR2 reads SNEGSKA (reference sequence). CDR3 amino acids: CSARGTGGSYEQYF. In DNA form, the CDR3 reads TGCAGTGCAAGGGGGACAGGGGGCTCCTACGAGCAGTACTTC.

The chain recombines TRBV28 with TRBJ1-2; 8 bases match TRBD1. This CDR3 is 13 amino acids long. Germline V gene data show CDR1 as MDHEN and CDR2 as SYDVKM. With 10 bases clipped from V and 12 bases from J, the junction kept 16 bases outside the gene matches. CDR3 sequence: CANRDRMLGGHTF. The CDR3, as DNA: TGTGCCAACCGGGACAGGATGCTTGGCGGCCACACCTTC.

With regard to this clonotype: With only one base between it and a far larger clone, this is likely a read error. The conserved closing phenylalanine or tryptophan is absent in this CDR3, likely reflecting a read error. The chain is built from TRBV7-2 and TRBJ2-3; the D gene is possibly TRBD2 (6 bases). This CDR3 spans 12 amino acids. The germline V and J ends were trimmed by 5 bases and 6 bases, with 9 bases remaining between them. Germline CDR1 is SGHTA and CDR2 is FQGNSA. CDR3 residues: CASSPRGDTQYL. As DNA, the CDR3 is TGTGCCAGCAGCCCCCGGGGGGATACGCAGTATTTG.

The chain carries TRBV20-1 and TRBJ2-7, with a tentative D call TRBD2 (5 bases). The V gene lost 0 bases and the J gene lost 7 bases, with 10 bases spanning the gap. This CDR3 has 12 amino acids. Germline values: CDR1 DFQATT, CDR2 SNEGSKA (reference sequence). For the CDR3, the DNA is TGCAGTGCTAGAGAGGACTGGGATGAGCAGTACTTC. It translates to CSAREDWDEQYF.

This chain connects TRBV28 to TRBJ2-1; D not resolved. Trimming left V 2 bases short and J 10 bases short, with 12 bases between. The CDR3 totals 13 residues. Germline-derived CDR1 and CDR2 are MDHEN and SYDVKM. CDR3 sequence reads: CASSLGRLYEQFF. CDR3 DNA sequence: TGTGCCAGCAGTTTAGGCAGACTCTACGAGCAGTTCTTC.

The table lists this clonotype with a few counts. V and J are TRBV5-1 and TRBJ2-4, with 9 bases aligning to TRBD2. From germline, CDR1 is SGHRS and CDR2 YFSETQ. The CDR3 spans 16 residues. V lost 3 bases to trimming and J lost 0 bases; unmatched junction nucleotides: 4. CDR3: CASSSTSGLAKNIQYF. The DNA for the CDR3 is TGCGCCAGCAGCTCGACTAGCGGATTAGCCAAAAACATTCAGTACTTC.

As concerns this clonotype: Given a much more abundant clone one base away, this may be a read error. The chain is built from TRBV6-6 and TRBJ2-7; D is perhaps TRBD2 (5 bases). This CDR3 is built from 12 residues. Germline-derived CDR1 and CDR2 are MNHNY and SVGAGI (reference sequence). V lost 11 bases, J lost 2 bases, and 13 bases lay in between. CDR3 in amino acids: CAGTHGAYEQYF. CDR3 nucleotide sequence: TGTGCCGGCACCCACGGGGCCTACGAGCAGTACTTC.

The chain links TRBV20-1 to TRBJ2-7; possibly TRBD2 for D (6 bases). V lost 1 base to trimming and J lost 5 bases, with 12 bases between them. Per the germline V gene, CDR1 is DFQATT and CDR2 is SNEGSKA (reference sequence). This CDR3 is built from 13 residues. This CDR3 reads CSARVRGRNEQYF. The CDR3 DNA follows: TGCAGTGCTAGAGTGCGGGGCCGGAACGAGCAGTACTTC.

The chain employs TRBV27 and TRBJ2-7, with TRBD2 as a possible D gene (5 bases). V lost 6 bases to trimming and J lost 6 bases, with 15 bases between them. This CDR3 spans 13 amino acids. The germline V gene encodes CDR1 MNHEY and CDR2 SMNVEV (reference sequence). CDR3 sequence: CASRVSAVGEQYF. CDR3 DNA sequence: TGTGCCAGCAGGGTATCAGCGGTGGGCGAGCAGTACTTC.

To note about this clonotype: The junction and the germline gene differ at one end; a read error may be behind it. This sequence joins TRBV6-6 and TRBJ2-6; the D gene is possibly TRBD1 (5 bases). The CDR3 has 17 residues. The germline gives CDR1 MNHNY, CDR2 SVGAGI (reference sequence). The DNA of the CDR3 is TGTGCCGGCAGTGAACAGACAGCCTCCTCTGGGGCCAACGTCCTGACTTTC. As protein: CAGSEQTASSGANVLTF.

This clonotype was detected a few times. This chain uses TRBV12-3 or TRBV12-4 with TRBJ2-2, with TRBD1 identical over 7 bases. With V trimmed by 6 bases and J by 5 bases, 9 bases remained unmatched. The CDR3 covers 15 residues. This chain's CDR3 is CASSSGQTSTGELFF. The CDR3 coding sequence is TGTGCCAGCAGCTCGGGACAGACCTCTACCGGGGAGCTGTTTTTT.

The V and J genes are TRBV7-2 and TRBJ2-5; TRBD1 might be the D (6 bases). CDR3 size: 15 residues. Germline CDR1 is SGHTA and CDR2 is FQGNSA. V was shortened by 4 bases and J by 2 bases, with 14 bases between the two germline ends. The CDR3 region is CASSSGQGQQETQYF. CDR3 sequence (DNA): TGTGCCAGCAGCTCGGGTCAGGGGCAGCAAGAGACCCAGTACTTC.

The rearrangement links TRBV5-1 to TRBJ1-2, with 7 nucleotides matching TRBD1. Looked up from germline, CDR1 is SGHRS and CDR2 is YFSETQ. The CDR3 runs to 16 residues. Trimming took 2 bases from V and 4 from J; bases not matched to a gene: 11. The DNA of the CDR3 is TGCGCCAGCAGCTTACGCCAGACAGGGAAAGGCTATGGCTACACCTTC. As protein: CASSLRQTGKGYGYTF.